This entry concerns a single TCR beta chain. Its antigen remains unidentified. No base quality information exists; no much larger clone differs at one position. Other DNA sequences of this sample code for an identical CDR3. Collaborating institutions collected whole blood in K2EDTA tubes following their own protocols. Collaborator samples were shipped for TCRbeta analysis as frozen whole blood, isolated PBMCs, or DNA extracted from either sample type. V is clipped by 4 bases and J by 1 base, and the sequence between their germline boundaries is 4 bases long. Measured from the cysteine to the phenylalanine, the CDR3 is 12 residues long. The DNA shown is the 36-base CDR3, in frame from base 1. The germline V gene provides CDR1 MDHEN and CDR2 SYDVKM. TCRbeta CDR3 regions were amplified from genomic DNA using the immunoSEQ Assay, a bias-controlled multiplex PCR. The paper's data handling went like this. Nucleated cell counts per sample were estimated from amplification of reference gene primers within the assay. Sequence reads were collapsed and filtered to measure the absolute abundance of every unique TCRbeta CDR3 rearrangement. For each sample, productive Simpson clonality was calculated by taking the square root of Simpson's diversity index across productive rearrangements. Not all clones reach the TCRdb copy of this immuneACCESS table, which keeps in-frame sequences only. Checked studies attribute under half of the gap to unresolved V genes and leave the rest unexplained. V, J and clone size are taken as reported in that table, and D and trimming were inferred from the DNA itself. Recorded for this sample are 250,000 to 300,000 clones; 75% to 85% of them occurred a single time. The top ten clones comprise roughly 5% of the sample.

This record belongs to a study of blood T cell repertoires in COVID-19 (dated by TCRdb to 2018 to 2021). Regarding the research as a whole: Samples covering the acute and convalescent phases of COVID-19 were provided by collaborators in the United States, Italy and Spain. A freely available public database, intended as a resource for researchers studying the immune response to SARS-CoV-2, is where the repertoires were released. The prospective study material was composed of cDNA or gDNA derived from T cells, B-cell-depleted T cells, or PBMCs. The samples were drawn from two sources: the first 160 participants of the ongoing ImmuneRACE study, and 1,254 subjects contributed by 6 global collaborators. A de-identified subject ID, COVID-19 status, age in years and sex were almost always included in the sample metadata. Where available, HLA class I and class II types were taken from metadata supplied by the sample provider and were not determined by assay-based typing. The dataset comprised deeply sampled blood TCRbeta repertoires from subjects exposed to, actively infected with, or recovered from COVID-19. Study-wide findings and limitations: The amount of clinical and demographic metadata varied by source and participant and was provided uncurated.

The rearrangement joined TRBV28 to TRBJ1-1, with the D gene too uncertain to name. This receptor was identified in a man aged 50-60 years with active or convalescent COVID-19. The material sequenced was peripheral blood. The CDR3: CASSSRNTEAFF. The bases are TGTGCCAGCAGTTCCAGGAACACTGAAGCTTTCTTT.